What follows are 8 T cell receptor beta chains derived from one specimen sequenced in a study of neurological immune-mediated disorders. In TCRdb, the 5' RACE reads were re-called with MiXCR into one record per CDR3 protein. The sample records roughly 66,000 distinct CDR3 sequences, roughly 4.4% being singletons. Sequencing was carried out using PBMCs. Receptors were obtained from a woman aged 70-85 years with multiple sclerosis.

This clonotype was seen many times. The rearrangement uses TRBV7-9 and TRBJ2-5; TRBD1 might be the D (5 bases). Germline-derived CDR1 and CDR2 are SEHNR and FQNEAQ (reference sequence). This CDR3 region has 15 residues. The V end lost 5 bases, the J end lost 2 bases, and 15 bases lay between the germline ends. This chain's CDR3 is CASSPATAGQETQYF. The CDR3 nucleotides are TGTGCCAGCAGCCCAGCGACGGCAGGGCAAGAGACCCAGTACTTC.

This clonotype was recorded many times. The genes are TRBV27 and TRBJ2-6, with 12 bases matching TRBD2. In germline, CDR1 is MNHEY, CDR2 SMNVEV (reference sequence). Trimming cost V 5 bases and J 4 bases; bases outside gene matches: 9. This CDR3 spans 18 amino acids. The CDR3 protein is CASSPRTSGTTGANVLTF. The CDR3 coding sequence is TGTGCCAGCAGTCCCAGGACTAGCGGGACGACAGGGGCCAACGTCCTGACTTTC.

This clonotype was recorded at least ten times. V gene TRBV7-9 combines with J gene TRBJ2-7; 10 bases agree with TRBD1. From germline, CDR1 is SEHNR and CDR2 FQNEAQ (reference sequence). V was pared by 5 bases and J by 1 base, with 2 bases of the junction left unmatched. This CDR3 spans 14 amino acids. The CDR3 loop is CASSRTGGSYEQYF. The CDR3 DNA follows: TGTGCCAGCAGCCGGACAGGGGGTTCCTACGAGCAGTACTTC. The full variable domain, with the rest looked up from reference TRBV7-9 and TRBJ2-7, is DTGVSQNPRHKITKRGQNVTFRCDPISEHNRLYWYRQTLGQGPEFLTYFQNEAQLEKSRLLSDRFSAERPKGSFSTLEIQRTEQGDSAMYLCASSRTGGSYEQYFGPGTRLTVT.

In this sample, this clonotype turned up many times. The rearrangement uses TRBV20-1 and TRBJ2-1, with D possibly TRBD2 on 6 matching bases. V lost 3 bases, J lost 0 bases, and 15 bases lay in between. The CDR3 extends over 16 amino acids. The germline CDR1 and CDR2 sequences are DFQATT and SNEGSKA (reference sequence). The CDR3 sequence is CSASGSSVYSYNEQFF. CDR3 coding DNA: TGCAGTGCTAGTGGCTCTAGCGTGTACTCCTACAATGAGCAGTTCTTC.

Ten or more counts support this clonotype. The chain combines TRBV4-3 with TRBJ2-6, with 7 bases matching TRBD2. The CDR3 loop spans 18 amino acids. Per the germline V gene, CDR1 is LGHNA and CDR2 is YSLEER. With 0 bases clipped from V and 0 bases from J, the junction kept 5 bases outside the gene matches. CDR3 in DNA: TGCGCCAGCAGCCAAGATCTCGGGGGGTACTCTGGGGCCAACGTCCTGACTTTC. It codes for CASSQDLGGYSGANVLTF.

This clonotype showed up many times. The genes are TRBV9 and TRBJ2-5, with 7 bases identical to TRBD1. The CDR3 contains 15 residues. J was trimmed by 1 base and V by 0 bases; bases with no gene match: 3. CDR1 SGDLS and CDR2 YYNGEE come from the germline V gene. CDR3 loop: CASSVGQGGQETQYF. The CDR3 nucleotides read TGTGCCAGCAGCGTAGGACAGGGCGGCCAAGAGACCCAGTACTTC. Filled out from reference TRBV9 and TRBJ2-5, the complete variable domain reads DSGVTQTPKHLITATGQRVTLRCSPRSGDLSVYWYQQSLDQGLQFLIQYYNGEERAKGNILERFSAQQFPDLHSELNLSSLELGDSALYFCASSVGQGGQETQYFGPGTRLLVL.

This clonotype was counted at least ten times. This chain uses TRBV5-1 with TRBJ2-5; weak D call: TRBD2 (6 bases). This CDR3 has 15 residues. V was trimmed by 4 bases and J by 2 bases, leaving 15 bases between them. CDR1 and CDR2 from the germline V gene are SGHRS and YFSETQ. CDR3 in DNA: TGCGCCAGCAGCAGAGGGACTTCAGGGCAAGAGACCCAGTACTTC. It specifies CASSRGTSGQETQYF.

This clonotype was detected only a few times. V usage is TRBV20-1 and J usage is TRBJ1-2; TRBD1 matches at 11 bases. Germline assignment: CDR1 DFQATT and CDR2 SNEGSKA (reference sequence). The CDR3 length is 15 residues. After removal of 5 bases from V and 7 bases from J, the junction contained 12 bases not matched to a gene. The CDR3 loop is CSAYLPDRGLRGYTF. CDR3 nucleotide sequence: TGCAGTGCTTACTTGCCGGACAGGGGGCTTCGTGGCTACACCTTC.